What follows describes a single TCR beta chain. This specimen comes from a study of blood T cell repertoires in COVID-19. Overall study: Spain, Italy and the United States supplied samples that represented acute and convalescent COVID-19.

TCRdb keeps only in-frame clones here, not all; method: immunoSEQ multiplex PCR. The sample yields approximately 150,000 clones, about 88% seen once. The CDR3 is 14 amino acids. Per germline, CDR1 MRHNA and CDR2 SNTAGT. Trimming pared 3 bases from V and 4 bases from J, leaving 11 bases between. Residents of about two dozen US areas, aged roughly 18 to 89 years, made up the participants. Sequencing input: PBMCs or T cells enriched from blood (not recorded which). The source of this sequence is a middle-aged man with acute COVID-19. The chain employs TRBV6-4 and TRBJ2-3; TRBD2 is a possible D gene (7 bases). The CDR3 region is CASSEGGGADTQYF. The CDR3 DNA reads as TGTGCCAGCAGTGAAGGAGGGGGGGCAGATACGCAGTATTTT.